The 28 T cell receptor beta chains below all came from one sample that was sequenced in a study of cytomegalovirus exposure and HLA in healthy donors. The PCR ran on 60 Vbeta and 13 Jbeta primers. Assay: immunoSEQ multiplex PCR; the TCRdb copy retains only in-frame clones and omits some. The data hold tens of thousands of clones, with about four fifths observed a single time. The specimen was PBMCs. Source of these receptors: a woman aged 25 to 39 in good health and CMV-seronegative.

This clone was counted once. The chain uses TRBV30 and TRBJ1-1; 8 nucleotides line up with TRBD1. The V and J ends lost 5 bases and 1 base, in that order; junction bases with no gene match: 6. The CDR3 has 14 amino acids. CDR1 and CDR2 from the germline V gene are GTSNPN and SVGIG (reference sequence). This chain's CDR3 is CAWLYRGGNTEAFF. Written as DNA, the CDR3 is TGTGCCTGGTTATACAGGGGGGGGAACACTGAAGCTTTCTTT. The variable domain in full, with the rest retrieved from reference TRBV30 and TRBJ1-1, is SQTIHQWPATLVQPVGSPLSLECTVEGTSNPNLYWYRQAAGRGLQLLFYSVGIGQISSEVPQNLSASRPQDRQFILSSKKLLLSDSGFYLCAWLYRGGNTEAFFGQGTRLTVV.

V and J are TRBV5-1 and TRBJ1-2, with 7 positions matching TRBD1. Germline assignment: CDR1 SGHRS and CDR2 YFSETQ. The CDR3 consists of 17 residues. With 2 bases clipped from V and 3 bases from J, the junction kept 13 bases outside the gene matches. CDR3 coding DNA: TGCGCCAGCAGCTTTTCAGGGGGAGTCTCTGGGGACTATGGCTACACCTTC. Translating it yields CASSFSGGVSGDYGYTF.

The CDR3: CASSQAGKGRYEQYF. CDR3 coding DNA: TGCGCCAGCAGCCAAGCTGGGAAGGGGAGGTACGAGCAGTACTTC. This chain uses TRBV4-3 with TRBJ2-7, with D possibly matching TRBD2 (6 bases). The length of the CDR3 is 15 residues. Germline assignment: CDR1 LGHNA and CDR2 YSLEER. Trimming removed 1 base at V and 4 bases at J, with 14 bases between.

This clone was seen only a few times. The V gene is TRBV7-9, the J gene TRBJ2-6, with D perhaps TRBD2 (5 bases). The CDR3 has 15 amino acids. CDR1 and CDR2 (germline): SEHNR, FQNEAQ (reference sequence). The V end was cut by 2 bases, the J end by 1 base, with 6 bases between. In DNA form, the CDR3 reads TGTGCCAGCAGCTTAAGGAGGTCTGGGGCCAACGTCCTGACTTTC. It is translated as CASSLRRSGANVLTF.

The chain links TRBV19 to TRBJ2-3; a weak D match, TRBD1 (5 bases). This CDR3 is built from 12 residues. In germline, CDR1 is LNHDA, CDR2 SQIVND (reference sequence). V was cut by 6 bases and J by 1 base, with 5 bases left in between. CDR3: CASRQGTDTQYF. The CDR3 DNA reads TGTGCCAGTAGACAGGGCACAGATACGCAGTATTTT.

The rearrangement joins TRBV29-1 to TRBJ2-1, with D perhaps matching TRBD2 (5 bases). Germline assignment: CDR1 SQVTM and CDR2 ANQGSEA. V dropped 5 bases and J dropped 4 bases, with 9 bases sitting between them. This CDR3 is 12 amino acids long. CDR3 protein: CSVRPGYNEQFF. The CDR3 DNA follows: TGCAGCGTTCGCCCGGGGTACAATGAGCAGTTCTTC.

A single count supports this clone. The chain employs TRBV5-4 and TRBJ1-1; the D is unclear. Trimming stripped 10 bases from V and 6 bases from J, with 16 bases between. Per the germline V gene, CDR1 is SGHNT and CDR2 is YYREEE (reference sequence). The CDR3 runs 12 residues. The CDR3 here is CAAPWRGAEAFF. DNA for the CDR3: TGTGCCGCTCCTTGGCGGGGAGCTGAAGCTTTCTTT.

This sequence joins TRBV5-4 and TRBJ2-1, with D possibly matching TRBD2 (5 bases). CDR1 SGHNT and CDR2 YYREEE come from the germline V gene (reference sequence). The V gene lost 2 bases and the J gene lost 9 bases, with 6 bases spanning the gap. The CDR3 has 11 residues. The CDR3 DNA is TGTGCCAGCAGCTTAGGGAGTGAGCAGTTCTTC. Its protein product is CASSLGSEQFF.

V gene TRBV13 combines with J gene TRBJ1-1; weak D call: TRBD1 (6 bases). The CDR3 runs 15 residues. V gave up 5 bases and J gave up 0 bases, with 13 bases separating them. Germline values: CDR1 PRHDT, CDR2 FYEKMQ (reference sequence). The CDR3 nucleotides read TGTGCCAGCAGCGCTCGGACAGATTTGAACACTGAAGCTTTCTTT. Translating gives CASSARTDLNTEAFF.

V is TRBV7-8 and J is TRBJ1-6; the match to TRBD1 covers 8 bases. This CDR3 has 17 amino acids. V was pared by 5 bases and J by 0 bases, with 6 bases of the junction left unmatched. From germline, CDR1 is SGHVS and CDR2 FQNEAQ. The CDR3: CASSATGGSSYNSPLHF. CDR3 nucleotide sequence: TGTGCCAGCAGCGCCACAGGGGGGAGCTCCTATAATTCACCCCTCCACTTT.

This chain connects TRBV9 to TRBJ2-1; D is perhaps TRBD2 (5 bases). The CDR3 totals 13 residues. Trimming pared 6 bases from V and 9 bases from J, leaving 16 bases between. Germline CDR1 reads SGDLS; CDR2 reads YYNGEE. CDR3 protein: CASTTGTSGEQFF. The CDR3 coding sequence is TGTGCCAGCACCACCGGCACAAGCGGTGAGCAGTTCTTC.

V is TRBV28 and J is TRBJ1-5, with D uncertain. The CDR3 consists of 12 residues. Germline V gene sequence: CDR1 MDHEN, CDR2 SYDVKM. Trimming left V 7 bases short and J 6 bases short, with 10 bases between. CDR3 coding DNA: TGTGCCAGCAAAACAGTGGGTCAGCCCCAGCATTTT. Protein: CASKTVGQPQHF.

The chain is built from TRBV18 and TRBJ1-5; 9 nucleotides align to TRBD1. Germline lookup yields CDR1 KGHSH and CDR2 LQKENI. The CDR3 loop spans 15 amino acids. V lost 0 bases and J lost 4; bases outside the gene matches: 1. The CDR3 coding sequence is TGTGCCAGCTCACCACCGGGACAGGGAAATCAGCCCCAGCATTTT. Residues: CASSPPGQGNQPQHF. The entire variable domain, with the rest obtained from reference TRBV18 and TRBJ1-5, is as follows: NAGVMQNPRHLVRRRGQEARLRCSPMKGHSHVYWYRQLPEEGLKFMVYLQKENIIDESGMPKERFSAEFPKEGPSILRIQQVVRGDSAAYFCASSPPGQGNQPQHFGDGTRLSIL.

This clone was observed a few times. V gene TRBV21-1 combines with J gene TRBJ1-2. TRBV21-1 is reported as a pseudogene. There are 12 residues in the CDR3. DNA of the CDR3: TGTGCCAGCAGCAAAAGGAGGGATGGCTACACCTTC. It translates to CASSKRRDGYTF.

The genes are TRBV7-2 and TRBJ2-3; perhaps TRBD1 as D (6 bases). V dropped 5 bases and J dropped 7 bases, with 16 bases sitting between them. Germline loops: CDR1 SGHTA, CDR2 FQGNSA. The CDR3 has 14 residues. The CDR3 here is CASSPGQTDYTQYF. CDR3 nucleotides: TGTGCCAGCAGCCCCGGACAGACCGACTATACGCAGTATTTT.

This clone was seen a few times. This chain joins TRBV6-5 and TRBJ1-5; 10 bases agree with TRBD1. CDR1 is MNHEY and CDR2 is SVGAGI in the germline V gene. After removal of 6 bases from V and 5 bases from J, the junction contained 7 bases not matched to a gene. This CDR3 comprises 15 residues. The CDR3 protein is CASRMTGGVDQPQHF. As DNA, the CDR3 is TGTGCCAGCAGGATGACAGGGGGCGTAGATCAGCCCCAGCATTTT.

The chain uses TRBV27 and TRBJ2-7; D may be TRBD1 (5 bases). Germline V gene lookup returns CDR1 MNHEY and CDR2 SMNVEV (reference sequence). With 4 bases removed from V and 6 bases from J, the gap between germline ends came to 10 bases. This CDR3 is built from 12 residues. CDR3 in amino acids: CASSYAGREQYF. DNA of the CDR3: TGTGCCAGCAGTTACGCAGGGCGCGAGCAGTACTTC.

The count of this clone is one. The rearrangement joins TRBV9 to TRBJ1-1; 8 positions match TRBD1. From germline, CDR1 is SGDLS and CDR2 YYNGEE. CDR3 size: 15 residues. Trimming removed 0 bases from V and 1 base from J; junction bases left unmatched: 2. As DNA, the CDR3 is TGTGCCAGCAGCGTAGGACAGGGGCCGAACACTGAAGCTTTCTTT. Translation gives CASSVGQGPNTEAFF. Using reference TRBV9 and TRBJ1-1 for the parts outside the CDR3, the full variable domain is DSGVTQTPKHLITATGQRVTLRCSPRSGDLSVYWYQQSLDQGLQFLIQYYNGEERAKGNILERFSAQQFPDLHSELNLSSLELGDSALYFCASSVGQGPNTEAFFGQGTRLTVV.

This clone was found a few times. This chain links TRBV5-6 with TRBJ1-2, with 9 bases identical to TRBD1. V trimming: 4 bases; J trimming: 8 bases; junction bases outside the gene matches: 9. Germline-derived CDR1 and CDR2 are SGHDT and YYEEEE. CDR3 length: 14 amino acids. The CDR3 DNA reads TGTGCCAGCAGCCACAGGGGGCAAGGCTTCGGCTACACCTTC. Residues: CASSHRGQGFGYTF.

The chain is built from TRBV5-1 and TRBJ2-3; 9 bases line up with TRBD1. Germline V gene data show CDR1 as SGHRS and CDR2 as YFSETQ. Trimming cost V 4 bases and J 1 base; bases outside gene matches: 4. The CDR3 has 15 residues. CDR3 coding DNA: TGCGCCAGCAGCCGGGACAGGGTGGGCACAGATACGCAGTATTTT. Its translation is CASSRDRVGTDTQYF.

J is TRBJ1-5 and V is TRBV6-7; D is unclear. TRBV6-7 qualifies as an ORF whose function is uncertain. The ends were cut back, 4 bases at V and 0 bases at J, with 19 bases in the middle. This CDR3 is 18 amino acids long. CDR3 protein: CASSSHTSGEYSNQPQHF. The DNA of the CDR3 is TGTGCCAGCAGTTCCCATACCAGCGGTGAATATAGCAATCAGCCCCAGCATTTT.

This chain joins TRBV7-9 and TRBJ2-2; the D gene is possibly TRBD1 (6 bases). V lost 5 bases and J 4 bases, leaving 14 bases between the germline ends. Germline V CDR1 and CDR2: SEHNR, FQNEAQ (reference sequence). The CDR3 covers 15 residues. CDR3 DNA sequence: TGTGCCAGCAGCCCCGCGACAGGATCCACCGGGGAGCTGTTTTTT. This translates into CASSPATGSTGELFF.

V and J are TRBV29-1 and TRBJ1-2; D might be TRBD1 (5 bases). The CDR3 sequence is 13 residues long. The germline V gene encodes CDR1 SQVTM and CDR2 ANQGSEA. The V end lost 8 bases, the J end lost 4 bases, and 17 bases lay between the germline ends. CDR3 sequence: CSSQRGEGYGYTF. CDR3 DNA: TGCAGCTCACAACGGGGGGAGGGCTATGGCTACACCTTC.

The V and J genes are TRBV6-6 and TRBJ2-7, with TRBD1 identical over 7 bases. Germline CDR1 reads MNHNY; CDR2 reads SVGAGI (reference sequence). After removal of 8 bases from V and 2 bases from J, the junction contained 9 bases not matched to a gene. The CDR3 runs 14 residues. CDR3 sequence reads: CASRPTQGAYEQYF. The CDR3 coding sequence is TGTGCCAGCCGGCCCACGCAGGGGGCCTACGAGCAGTACTTC.

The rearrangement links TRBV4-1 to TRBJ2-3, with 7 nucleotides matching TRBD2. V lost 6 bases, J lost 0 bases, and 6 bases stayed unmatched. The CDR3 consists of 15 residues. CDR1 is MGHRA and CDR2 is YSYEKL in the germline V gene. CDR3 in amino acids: CASRRSGISTDTQYF. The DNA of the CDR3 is TGCGCCAGCAGAAGAAGCGGGATCAGCACAGATACGCAGTATTTT.

The CDR3 loop reads CASSQGKGAEHYEQYF. The CDR3 DNA sequence: TGTGCCAGCAGCCAAGGGAAGGGGGCGGAGCACTACGAGCAGTACTTC. The J gene is TRBJ2-7, the V gene TRBV14; 7 bases map to TRBD1. This CDR3 region has 16 residues. Losses at the gene ends were 1 base for V and 3 bases for J; bases not matched to a gene: 9. Germline V CDR1 and CDR2: SGHDN, FVKESK.

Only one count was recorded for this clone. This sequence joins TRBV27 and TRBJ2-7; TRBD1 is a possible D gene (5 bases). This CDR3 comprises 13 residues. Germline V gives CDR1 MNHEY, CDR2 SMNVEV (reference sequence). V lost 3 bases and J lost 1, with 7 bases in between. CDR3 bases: TGTGCCAGCAGTTTGACAGAGTCCTACGAGCAGTACTTC. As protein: CASSLTESYEQYF.

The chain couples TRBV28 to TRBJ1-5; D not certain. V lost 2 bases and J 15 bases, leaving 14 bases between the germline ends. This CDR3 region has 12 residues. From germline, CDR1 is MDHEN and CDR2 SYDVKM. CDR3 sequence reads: CASSLPGRAGHF. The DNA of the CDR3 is TGTGCCAGCAGTTTACCCGGGAGGGCCGGGCATTTT.